This T cell receptor (beta chain) originates from a study of control samples from healthy donors and cancer patients. The V end lost 4 bases, the J end lost 2 bases, and 15 bases lay between the germline ends. The CDR3 extends over 16 amino acids. Looked up from germline, CDR1 is SEHNR and CDR2 is FQNEAQ (reference sequence). The repertoire was sequenced with immunoSEQ multiplex PCR; TCRdb's copy has only in-frame clones and lacks some. The sample contains 350,000 to 450,000 clones, 80% to 95% of which appear only once. The sequence derives from a middle-aged man with head and neck cancer. The chain recombines TRBV7-9 with TRBJ2-1; either TRBD1 or TRBD2 may fit D (5 bases each). Material for sequencing was PBMCs. CDR3 DNA: TGTGCCAGCAGCTCACATCCGGGACCAACCTACAATGAGCAGTTCTTC. Translation gives CASSSHPGPTYNEQFF.